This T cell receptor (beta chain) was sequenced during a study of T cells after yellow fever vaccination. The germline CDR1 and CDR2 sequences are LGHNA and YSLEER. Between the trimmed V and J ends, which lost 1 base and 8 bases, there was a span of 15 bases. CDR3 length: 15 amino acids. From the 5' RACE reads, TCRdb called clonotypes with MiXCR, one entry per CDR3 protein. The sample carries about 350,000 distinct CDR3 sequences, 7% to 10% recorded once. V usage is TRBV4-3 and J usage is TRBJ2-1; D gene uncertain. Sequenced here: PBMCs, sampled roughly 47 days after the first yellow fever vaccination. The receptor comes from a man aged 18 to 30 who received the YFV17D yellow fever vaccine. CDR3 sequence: CASSQVFSAHDEQFF. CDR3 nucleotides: TGCGCCAGCAGCCAAGTGTTTTCTGCGCATGATGAGCAGTTCTTC.